This T cell receptor beta chain appears in the sequencing data of a study of Tregs in tolerant kidney transplant recipients. The study's findings and limits: For some patients, primers changed over time, blocking nucleotide-level comparison. Tregs expanded with activated donor B cells seemed most donor-specific.

The germline V gene has CDR1 LNHNV and CDR2 YYDKDF (reference sequence). Deletions cut 0 bases from V and 2 bases from J, with 13 bases between. This CDR3 is 16 amino acids long. Sequencing was performed with immunoSEQ multiplex PCR; in TCRdb, only in-frame clones are kept and a portion is missing. This table has more than 60,000 clones, less than 90% appearing once. As concerns this clone: Its antigen remains unknown.

The chain carries TRBV15 and TRBJ1-2; D uncertain. The specimen comprised CD4+ T cells from blood, sampled before the transplant. This clonotype was sampled from a human donor who received a combined kidney and bone marrow transplant. CDR3: CATSRDPGGLNYGYTF. The CDR3 nucleotides are TGTGCCACCAGCAGAGATCCCGGCGGACTGAACTATGGCTACACCTTC.